Presented here are 21 T cell receptor beta chains from one specimen sequenced in a study of T cell responses to AZD1222 COVID-19 vaccine. The protocol was immunoSEQ multiplex PCR, while the TCRdb copy is restricted to in-frame clones and leaves out a portion. The sample lists over 200,000 clones; about 94% were seen once. The specimen comprised peripheral blood, sampled 28 days after the second dose of the MenACWY control vaccine. The receptors shown here come from an adult who received the MenACWY meningococcal vaccine as a control.

The rearrangement joins TRBV2 to TRBJ2-7; D unclear. Looked up from germline, CDR1 is SNHLY and CDR2 is FYNNEI. Deletions cut 7 bases from V and 0 bases from J, with 16 bases between. This CDR3 region has 15 residues. CDR3 DNA: TGTGCCAGCACACCCCCAGCCGGCTCCTCCTACGAGCAGTACTTC. Protein: CASTPPAGSSYEQYF.

The genes are TRBV24-1 and TRBJ2-3; tentative D call: TRBD1 (5 bases). The length of the CDR3 is 16 residues. Germline loops: CDR1 KGHDR, CDR2 SFDVKD. Deletions cut 4 bases from V and 0 bases from J, with 13 bases between. CDR3 in amino acids: CATSDTKGPSTDTQYF. The CDR3 bases are TGTGCCACCAGTGACACAAAGGGGCCAAGCACAGATACGCAGTATTTT.

This chain uses TRBV19 with TRBJ1-5; TRBD1 might be the D (5 bases). CDR1 and CDR2 from the germline V gene are LNHDA and SQIVND (reference sequence). The CDR3 contains 14 residues. V lost 4 bases to trimming and J lost 5 bases, with 12 bases between them. The CDR3 loop is CASSTRGEDQPQHF. The CDR3 bases are TGTGCCAGTAGTACCCGGGGGGAGGATCAGCCCCAGCATTTT.

The V gene is TRBV9, the J gene TRBJ2-5; 10 nucleotides agree with TRBD2. The CDR3 consists of 17 residues. Germline CDR1 SGDLS, CDR2 YYNGEE. Trimming cost V 4 bases and J 1 base; bases outside gene matches: 10. The CDR3 DNA is TGTGCCAGCAGCACAGGGGCTAGCGGGGGACTCCAAGAGACCCAGTACTTC. Translation gives CASSTGASGGLQETQYF.

The CDR3 DNA follows: TGCAGCGTTGATTCGGGGAGCTCCTACAATGAGCAGTTCTTC. It translates to CSVDSGSSYNEQFF. This chain uses TRBV29-1 with TRBJ2-1, with D perhaps TRBD2 (5 bases). V lost 3 bases and J 0 bases, leaving 9 bases between the germline ends. Germline lookup yields CDR1 SQVTM and CDR2 ANQGSEA. This CDR3 contains 14 residues.

The V call is TRBV19, the J call TRBJ2-7; D is unclear. CDR3 length: 12 residues. The germline V gene encodes CDR1 LNHDA and CDR2 SQIVND (reference sequence). V was cut by 4 bases and J by 5 bases, with 9 bases left in between. This CDR3 reads CASSKKTDEQYF. CDR3 nucleotide sequence: TGTGCCAGTAGTAAGAAGACGGACGAGCAGTACTTC. Drawing the rest from reference TRBV19 and TRBJ2-7, the complete variable domain is DGGITQSPKYLFRKEGQNVTLSCEQNLNHDAMYWYRQDPGQGLRLIYYSQIVNDFQKGDIAEGYSVSREKKESFPLTVTSAQKNPTAFYLCASSKKTDEQYFGPGTRLTVT.

This clone was counted once. This chain links TRBV7-9 with TRBJ1-1, with D tentatively TRBD1 (5 bases). The length of the CDR3 is 15 residues. Germline V lookup: CDR1 SEHNR, CDR2 FQNEAQ (reference sequence). V was shortened by 2 bases and J by 3 bases, with 13 bases between the two germline ends. CDR3 loop: CASSLSGMGDTEAFF. DNA of the CDR3: TGTGCCAGCAGCTTATCCGGGATGGGGGACACTGAAGCTTTCTTT.

This chain connects TRBV5-1 to TRBJ1-3; D perhaps matches TRBD1 (5 bases). The V end lost 6 bases, the J end lost 2 bases, and 12 bases lay between the germline ends. In germline, CDR1 is SGHRS, CDR2 YFSETQ. The CDR3 consists of 14 residues. Here the CDR3 reads CASTEGGAGNTIYF. Here the CDR3 DNA reads TGCGCCAGCACCGAGGGAGGGGCTGGAAACACCATATATTTT.

The chain joins TRBV7-9 to TRBJ1-5; D not resolved. The V end was cut by 5 bases, the J end by 0 bases, with 14 bases between. Germline loops: CDR1 SEHNR, CDR2 FQNEAQ (reference sequence). The CDR3 extends over 16 amino acids. CDR3 amino acids: CASSPEGMTSNQPQHF. CDR3 bases: TGTGCCAGCAGCCCAGAGGGTATGACTAGCAATCAGCCCCAGCATTTT.

V gene TRBV29-1 combines with J gene TRBJ1-2, with D uncertain. V lost 2 bases and J lost 2, with 6 bases in between. Germline values: CDR1 SQVTM, CDR2 ANQGSEA. The CDR3 is 12 residues long. CDR3 nucleotide sequence: TGCAGCGTTGAAACAAGGAACTATGGCTACACCTTC. Translated, it gives CSVETRNYGYTF.

The chain uses TRBV6-6 and TRBJ2-1; 8 nucleotides match TRBD2. J was trimmed by 1 base and V by 6 bases; bases with no gene match: 5. The germline CDR1 and CDR2 sequences are MNHNY and SVGAGI (reference sequence). There are 15 residues in the CDR3. CDR3 sequence reads: CASSFSGRSYNEQFF. The CDR3 DNA follows: TGTGCCAGCAGCTTCAGCGGGAGATCCTACAATGAGCAGTTCTTC.

CDR3: CSVGGLAGVHNEQFF. The CDR3 nucleotides are TGCAGCGTTGGAGGGCTAGCGGGTGTCCATAATGAGCAGTTCTTC. The chain couples TRBV29-1 to TRBJ2-1, with 8 bases that match TRBD2. The CDR3 loop spans 15 amino acids. J was trimmed by 7 bases and V by 4 bases; bases with no gene match: 12. The V gene's germline CDR1 is SQVTM and CDR2 ANQGSEA.

J is TRBJ1-2 and V is TRBV5-4, with TRBD1 identical over 8 bases. Trimming removed 3 bases from V and 3 bases from J; junction bases left unmatched: 4. The germline CDR1 and CDR2 sequences are SGHNT and YYREEE (reference sequence). The length of the CDR3 is 14 residues. In DNA form, the CDR3 reads TGTGCCAGCAGCTCGTTACAGGGGGACTATGGCTACACCTTC. Its translation: CASSSLQGDYGYTF.

The rearrangement joins TRBV7-3 to TRBJ2-6; D is perhaps TRBD1 (6 bases). Trimming removed 0 bases from V and 0 bases from J, with 6 bases in between. This CDR3 contains 16 residues. Per the germline V gene, CDR1 is SGHTA and CDR2 is FQGTGA. CDR3 bases: TGTGCCAGCAGCTTAACAGGGGGCTCTGGGGCCAACGTCCTGACTTTC. The encoded protein is CASSLTGGSGANVLTF.

This clone was counted once. The chain is built from TRBV18 and TRBJ1-4; 11 positions agree with TRBD1. With V trimmed by 3 bases and J by 6 bases, 9 bases remained unmatched. CDR1 and CDR2 (germline): KGHSH, LQKENI. This CDR3 is built from 17 residues. The CDR3 region is CASSPRTGGDVHEKLFF. The CDR3 DNA reads TGTGCCAGCTCACCGAGGACAGGGGGCGATGTCCATGAAAAACTGTTTTTT. The full variable domain, rest sourced from reference TRBV18 and TRBJ1-4, is NAGVMQNPRHLVRRRGQEARLRCSPMKGHSHVYWYRQLPEEGLKFMVYLQKENIIDESGMPKERFSAEFPKEGPSILRIQQVVRGDSAAYFCASSPRTGGDVHEKLFFGSGTQLSVL.

This chain uses TRBV15 with TRBJ2-7; TRBD1 matches 11 bases. Germline V CDR1 and CDR2: LNHNV, YYDKDF (reference sequence). This CDR3 spans 16 amino acids. J gave up 5 bases and V 0 bases, and 6 bases lay outside the gene matches. CDR3 bases: TGTGCCACCAGCAGAGATCTAAGGACAGGGGGCCACGAGCAGTACTTC. Translating gives CATSRDLRTGGHEQYF.

The chain combines TRBV5-5 with TRBJ2-1, with 7 bases matching TRBD2. Germline V lookup: CDR1 SGHKS, CDR2 YYEKEE (reference sequence). With 4 bases clipped from V and 2 bases from J, the junction kept 9 bases outside the gene matches. This CDR3 contains 16 residues. CDR3 DNA: TGTGCCAGCAGCCTAGTCCCCAGCGGGACCTACAATGAGCAGTTCTTC. Residues: CASSLVPSGTYNEQFF.

The chain employs TRBV15 and TRBJ2-7; D not certain. Deletions cut 0 bases from V and 4 bases from J, with 7 bases between. Germline CDR1 LNHNV, CDR2 YYDKDF (reference sequence). The CDR3 runs to 13 residues. CDR3 sequence reads: CATSRDTGYEQYF. In DNA form, the CDR3 reads TGTGCCACCAGCAGAGATACCGGTTACGAGCAGTACTTC.

The chain carries TRBV6-5 and TRBJ2-7; perhaps TRBD1 as D (6 bases). This CDR3 contains 12 residues. Germline loops: CDR1 MNHEY, CDR2 SVGAGI. V was cut by 8 bases and J by 0 bases, with 8 bases left in between. CDR3 protein: CASQGSSYEQYF. Written as DNA, the CDR3 is TGTGCCAGCCAGGGGAGCTCCTACGAGCAGTACTTC.

The rearrangement links TRBV7-3 to TRBJ2-2; 7 bases are shared with TRBD1. Unmatched junction bases numbered 4, after V lost 6 bases and J lost 6 bases. This CDR3 has 13 residues. Germline V gene lookup returns CDR1 SGHTA and CDR2 FQGTGA. The DNA for the CDR3 is TGTGCCAGCAGTCCTAGGGGGCCCGGGGAGCTGTTTTTT. Amino acids: CASSPRGPGELFF.

The J gene is TRBJ2-1, the V gene TRBV28; D is tentatively TRBD1 or TRBD2 (5 bases each). V was shortened by 10 bases and J by 13 bases, with 14 bases between the two germline ends. CDR1 is MDHEN and CDR2 is SYDVKM in the germline V gene. This CDR3 is 10 amino acids long. In nucleotides, the CDR3 is TGTGCCAAATCCGGGACCCGACAGTTCTTC. This codes for CAKSGTRQFF.